These 31 T cell receptor beta chains were all obtained from the same sample, sequenced in a study of immune cell composition in non-small cell lung cancer. Produced via immunoSEQ multiplex PCR; TCRdb's table is partial and in-frame only. The data contain approximately 2,200 clones, roughly three quarters of them singletons. The normal lung sample lay at least 3 cm, and maximally far, from the tumour. The sequenced sample was non-adjacent lung tissue. The source of these receptors is a human donor with non-small cell lung cancer.

The chain combines TRBV7-2 with TRBJ2-2; D gene unclear. Deletions cut 5 bases from V and 3 bases from J, with 4 bases between. Germline CDR1 is SGHTA and CDR2 is FQGNSA. The CDR3 totals 12 residues. The CDR3 sequence: CASSTYTGELFF. The CDR3 DNA follows: TGTGCCAGCAGCACTTACACCGGGGAGCTGTTTTTT. Supplemented by reference TRBV7-2 and TRBJ2-2, the full variable domain reads GAGVSQSPSNKVTEKGKDVELRCDPISGHTALYWYRQSLGQGLEFLIYFQGNSAPDKSGLPSDRFSAERTGGSVSTLTIQRTQQEDSAVYLCASSTYTGELFFGEGSRLTVL.

This chain connects TRBV9 to TRBJ2-7; 12 bases are a match to TRBD2. The CDR3 has 16 residues. J was trimmed by 6 bases and V by 5 bases; bases with no gene match: 12. Per the germline V gene, CDR1 is SGDLS and CDR2 is YYNGEE. Here the CDR3 DNA reads TGTGCCAGCAGTTCCGCTAGCGGGGGGGCCAGTGGCGAGCAGTACTTC. Its translation: CASSSASGGASGEQYF.

CDR3 coding DNA: TGTGCCAGCAGCCCAGGAGCGGGGGGCCGGTACCGTGAGCAGTTCTTC. It translates to CASSPGAGGRYREQFF. The chain links TRBV7-9 to TRBJ2-1; TRBD2 agrees at 9 bases. Germline V gives CDR1 SEHNR, CDR2 FQNEAQ (reference sequence). The CDR3 has 16 amino acids. The V gene end was trimmed by 5 bases and the J gene end by 9 bases; junction bases not matched to a gene: 14.

J is TRBJ2-1 and V is TRBV7-9; 8 positions agree with TRBD1. The germline V gene has CDR1 SEHNR and CDR2 FQNEAQ (reference sequence). V trimming: 5 bases; J trimming: 7 bases; junction bases outside the gene matches: 4. The CDR3 length is 13 residues. CDR3 loop: CASSLYRGNEQFF. CDR3 sequence (DNA): TGTGCCAGCAGCCTTTACAGGGGGAATGAGCAGTTCTTC.

The V call is TRBV5-5, the J call TRBJ1-2; D is undetermined. Germline V CDR1 and CDR2: SGHKS, YYEKEE (reference sequence). The CDR3 totals 13 residues. Trimming removed 1 base from V and 5 bases from J, with 9 bases in between. This CDR3 reads CASSLTTTYGYTF. DNA of the CDR3: TGTGCCAGCAGCTTGACGACGACTTATGGCTACACCTTC.

The chain is built from TRBV7-2 and TRBJ2-4, with a possible D match to TRBD2 (5 bases). CDR1 and CDR2 (germline): SGHTA, FQGNSA. This CDR3 has 16 residues. V lost 2 bases and J lost 0, with 11 bases in between. This CDR3 is CASSLNRGEAKNIQYF. The CDR3, as DNA: TGTGCCAGCAGCTTAAACCGGGGTGAAGCCAAAAACATTCAGTACTTC.

This clone was counted only a few times. V and J are TRBV9 and TRBJ2-7; D gene uncertain. V lost 3 bases and J lost 0, with 7 bases in between. CDR3 size: 13 residues. Germline V lookup: CDR1 SGDLS, CDR2 YYNGEE. CDR3 bases: TGTGCCAGCAGCGCCGATAGCTCCTACGAGCAGTACTTC. Its protein product is CASSADSSYEQYF.

This clone was observed a single time. The chain combines TRBV6-5 with TRBJ2-7; 9 nucleotides match TRBD1. The CDR3 sequence is 14 residues long. The J segment lost 6 bases and the V segment lost 4 bases, leaving 7 bases of the junction unmatched. The V gene's germline CDR1 is MNHEY and CDR2 SVGAGI. CDR3 residues: CASSSVGQGPEQYF. CDR3 DNA sequence: TGTGCCAGCAGTTCGGTGGGACAGGGCCCCGAGCAGTACTTC.

The V gene is TRBV5-4, the J gene TRBJ1-6; D perhaps matches TRBD1 (6 bases). V lost 0 bases to trimming and J lost 6 bases, with 7 bases between them. The CDR3 extends over 14 amino acids. Germline lookup yields CDR1 SGHNT and CDR2 YYREEE (reference sequence). CDR3 in amino acids: CASSLDRANSPLHF. The CDR3 coding sequence is TGTGCCAGCAGCTTGGACAGGGCTAATTCACCCCTCCACTTT.

This clone was detected once. The CDR3 coding sequence is TGTGCCAGCAGCCCCCAGAGGACAGGGTCGACTGAAGCTTTCTTT. Amino acids: CASSPQRTGSTEAFF. V usage is TRBV11-1 and J usage is TRBJ1-1; 8 bases are a match to TRBD1. CDR3 length equals 15 residues. The junction had 10 bases not matched to a gene; V was cut back by 5 bases and J by 5 bases. Germline CDR1 reads SGHAT; CDR2 reads FQDESV (reference sequence).

V and J are TRBV6-1 and TRBJ1-4; D may be TRBD1 (5 bases). This CDR3 is 16 amino acids long. CDR1 is MNHNS, CDR2 SASEGT, per germline. The V gene lost 0 bases and the J gene lost 0 bases, with 8 bases spanning the gap. This chain's CDR3 is CASSEAGGSTNEKLFF. In DNA form, the CDR3 reads TGTGCCAGCAGTGAAGCCGGGGGATCAACTAATGAAAAACTGTTTTTT.

The chain employs TRBV28 and TRBJ1-3, with D maybe TRBD1 (5 bases). The CDR3 contains 15 residues. Germline V CDR1 and CDR2: MDHEN, SYDVKM. V was trimmed by 3 bases and J by 4 bases, leaving 13 bases between them. For the CDR3, the DNA is TGTGCCAGCAGTTTGGGGGGTTCGTGGGGAAACACCATATATTTT. This gives the protein CASSLGGSWGNTIYF.

This sequence joins TRBV7-3 and TRBJ2-1, with D possibly matching TRBD2 (6 bases). Between the trimmed V and J ends, which lost 0 bases and 4 bases, there was a span of 10 bases. Germline lookup yields CDR1 SGHTA and CDR2 FQGTGA. The CDR3 covers 15 residues. The CDR3, as DNA: TGTGCCAGCAGCTTAACGGGGGACTCATACAATGAGCAGTTCTTC. Amino acids: CASSLTGDSYNEQFF.

The chain links TRBV6-6 to TRBJ1-6, with a tentative D call TRBD1 (6 bases). Germline-derived CDR1 and CDR2 are MNHNY and SVGAGI (reference sequence). V lost 2 bases to trimming and J lost 7 bases, with 9 bases between them. The CDR3 runs to 14 residues. CDR3 coding DNA: TGTGCCAGCAGTTACAAGGACAGCAATTCACCCCTCCACTTT. Protein sequence: CASSYKDSNSPLHF.

The V gene is TRBV4-1, the J gene TRBJ2-6; no firm D call. The CDR3 is 17 amino acids. Germline-derived CDR1 and CDR2 are MGHRA and YSYEKL. The V and J ends lost 0 bases and 0 bases respectively, with 9 bases between them. In DNA form, the CDR3 reads TGCGCCAGCAGCCAAGATTTAAGGAGCTCTGGGGCCAACGTCCTGACTTTC. Encoded protein: CASSQDLRSSGANVLTF.

Points on this clone: Germline and junction disagree at one end, which may indicate a read error. The chain employs TRBV19 and TRBJ2-1, with a possible D match to TRBD2 (6 bases). Looked up from germline, CDR1 is LNHDA and CDR2 is SQIVND (reference sequence). The CDR3 sequence is 13 residues long. The CDR3 DNA sequence: TGTGCCAGTAGTATAAATCAGCCAGCGGGTTGGGTCTTC. Translation: CASSINQPAGWVF.

Only one count was recorded for this clone. The genes are TRBV7-8 and TRBJ2-3; 8 bases map to TRBD2. The germline CDR1 and CDR2 sequences are SGHVS and FQNEAQ. The J segment lost 0 bases and the V segment lost 5 bases, leaving 10 bases of the junction unmatched. The CDR3 is 17 residues long. CDR3: CASSLRLVAGSTDTQYF. DNA for the CDR3: TGTGCCAGCAGCCTCCGGTTGGTAGCGGGGAGCACAGATACGCAGTATTTT. Looking up the rest from reference TRBV7-8 and TRBJ2-3 gives the full variable domain: GAGVSQSPRYKVAKRGQDVALRCDPISGHVSLFWYQQALGQGPEFLTYFQNEAQLDKSGLPSDRFFAERPEGSVSTLKIQRTQQEDSAVYLCASSLRLVAGSTDTQYFGPGTRLTVL.

The chain couples TRBV28 to TRBJ2-7, with no clear D. There are 14 residues in the CDR3. CDR1 MDHEN and CDR2 SYDVKM come from the germline V gene. Trimming took off 1 base at V and 1 base at J, with 8 bases between the two ends. CDR3 in DNA: TGTGCCAGCAGTTTATTTGGCAGTTCCTACGAGCAGTACTTC. Its translation: CASSLFGSSYEQYF.

This chain uses TRBV9 with TRBJ2-3; 9 nucleotides agree with TRBD1. V shed 3 bases, J shed 2 bases, and the junction held 7 bases outside the gene matches. This CDR3 contains 16 residues. Germline loops: CDR1 SGDLS, CDR2 YYNGEE. CDR3 protein: CASSAGTGTSTDTQYF. CDR3 DNA: TGTGCCAGCAGCGCGGGGACAGGGACCTCCACAGATACGCAGTATTTT.

V usage is TRBV7-9 and J usage is TRBJ1-6, with TRBD1 matching over 9 bases. V was pared by 5 bases and J by 8 bases, with 7 bases of the junction left unmatched. CDR3 length: 15 residues. Germline CDR1 reads SEHNR; CDR2 reads FQNEAQ (reference sequence). For the CDR3, the DNA is TGTGCCAGCAGCAAAAGGGACAGGGTAGATTCACCCCTCCACTTT. Amino acids: CASSKRDRVDSPLHF.

The J gene is TRBJ2-7, the V gene TRBV19; 7 bases are shared with TRBD1. The junction had 5 bases not matched to a gene; V was cut back by 1 base and J by 2 bases. Per the germline V gene, CDR1 is LNHDA and CDR2 is SQIVND (reference sequence). The CDR3 loop spans 15 amino acids. The CDR3 protein is CASSIVLTGAYEQYF. CDR3 bases: TGTGCCAGTAGTATAGTTCTCACAGGGGCCTACGAGCAGTACTTC.

The chain joins TRBV4-2 to TRBJ2-7; D gene unclear. CDR1 LGHNA and CDR2 YNFKEQ come from the germline V gene. The CDR3 spans 14 residues. V lost 0 bases and J 0 bases, leaving 6 bases between the germline ends. CDR3 sequence (DNA): TGTGCCAGCAGCCAAGATGGAGACTCCTACGAGCAGTACTTC. Amino acids: CASSQDGDSYEQYF.

The table lists this clone with a few counts. The rearrangement joins TRBV6-5 to TRBJ1-6; perhaps TRBD1 as D (5 bases). Trimming stripped 0 bases from V and 6 bases from J, with 9 bases between. Germline loops: CDR1 MNHEY, CDR2 SVGAGI. The CDR3 length is 15 residues. The CDR3 sequence is CASSYSRQLNSPLHF. The CDR3 coding sequence is TGTGCCAGCAGTTACTCTAGACAGCTTAATTCACCCCTCCACTTT.

This chain's CDR3 is CASSPGSGSDTQYF. The CDR3 DNA sequence: TGTGCCAGCAGCCCAGGGTCAGGGTCAGATACGCAGTATTTT. This chain links TRBV7-2 with TRBJ2-3; D is perhaps TRBD1 (5 bases). This CDR3 has 14 residues. Deletions cut 5 bases from V and 4 bases from J, with 13 bases between. The germline gives CDR1 SGHTA, CDR2 FQGNSA.

This chain links TRBV11-2 with TRBJ1-1; no definite D call. CDR3 length: 13 amino acids. The V end lost 4 bases, the J end lost 10 bases, and 16 bases lay between the germline ends. Germline assignment: CDR1 SGHAT and CDR2 FQNNGV. The CDR3 protein is CASSWPPVPGAFF. The CDR3 bases are TGTGCCAGCAGCTGGCCCCCCGTTCCAGGAGCTTTCTTT.

This clone was found a few times. This chain joins TRBV7-9 and TRBJ1-1; D unclear. Per the germline V gene, CDR1 is SEHNR and CDR2 is FQNEAQ (reference sequence). This CDR3 has 11 residues. V lost 4 bases to trimming and J lost 6 bases, with 6 bases between them. CDR3 sequence: CASSWRPEAFF. CDR3 in DNA: TGTGCCAGCAGCTGGAGGCCTGAAGCTTTCTTT.

The CDR3 sequence is CASSLGHGFYGYTF. CDR3 sequence (DNA): TGCGCCAGCAGCTTGGGTCACGGTTTCTATGGCTACACCTTC. The genes are TRBV5-1 and TRBJ1-2, with D uncertain. Germline V gene data show CDR1 as SGHRS and CDR2 as YFSETQ. V was pared by 0 bases and J by 4 bases, with 10 bases between. The CDR3 consists of 14 residues.

The chain is built from TRBV23-1 and TRBJ1-1; 8 nucleotides line up with TRBD1. TRBV23-1 is recorded as an ORF, its role being uncertain. Germline trimming cut 2 bases from V and 5 bases from J; bases unmatched to any gene: 19. The CDR3 sequence is 19 residues long. CDR3 sequence reads: CASSQPRTGLWHGGTEAFF. CDR3 in DNA: TGCGCCAGCAGTCAACCCCGGACAGGGTTATGGCACGGTGGGACTGAAGCTTTCTTT.

The chain joins TRBV2 to TRBJ2-3, with a tentative D call TRBD2 (6 bases). V lost 8 bases to trimming and J lost 1 base, with 13 bases between them. CDR1 is SNHLY and CDR2 is FYNNEI in the germline V gene. The CDR3 spans 14 residues. The CDR3 DNA reads TGTGCCAGCGAAACGGAGCGGGGCACAGATACGCAGTATTTT. It translates to CASETERGTDTQYF.

This chain links TRBV4-1 with TRBJ2-5; 9 positions match TRBD1. This CDR3 contains 15 residues. Germline V gives CDR1 MGHRA, CDR2 YSYEKL. Trimming took 1 base from V and 1 from J; bases not matched to a gene: 1. CDR3 in DNA: TGCGCCAGCAGCCAAGGGGACAGGGCCCAAGAGACCCAGTACTTC. Encoded protein: CASSQGDRAQETQYF.

V gene TRBV11-2 combines with J gene TRBJ2-7; TRBD2 matches at 12 bases. Trimming at V came to 5 bases and at J to 7 bases, leaving 9 bases not matched to a gene. Germline V gene data show CDR1 as SGHAT and CDR2 as FQNNGV. The CDR3 spans 15 residues. CDR3 region: CASSASGGAAWEQYF. CDR3 nucleotide sequence: TGTGCCAGCAGCGCTAGCGGGGGGGCCGCGTGGGAGCAGTACTTC.